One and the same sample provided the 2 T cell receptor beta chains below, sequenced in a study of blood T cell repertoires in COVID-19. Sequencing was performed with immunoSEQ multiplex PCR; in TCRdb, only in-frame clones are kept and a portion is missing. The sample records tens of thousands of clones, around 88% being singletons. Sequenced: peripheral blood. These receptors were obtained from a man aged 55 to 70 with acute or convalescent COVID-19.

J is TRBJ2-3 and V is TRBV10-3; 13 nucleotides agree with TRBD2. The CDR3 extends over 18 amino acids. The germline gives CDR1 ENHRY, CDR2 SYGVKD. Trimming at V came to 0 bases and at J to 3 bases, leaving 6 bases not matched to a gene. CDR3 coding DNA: TGTGCCATCAGTGAGTCGACACTAGCGGGAGGGCCGACAGATACGCAGTATTTT. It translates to CAISESTLAGGPTDTQYF.

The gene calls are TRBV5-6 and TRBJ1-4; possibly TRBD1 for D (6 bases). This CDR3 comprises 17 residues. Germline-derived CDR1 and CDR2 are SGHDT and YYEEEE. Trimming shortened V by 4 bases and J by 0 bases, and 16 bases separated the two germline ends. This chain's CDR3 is CASSPKGGGATNEKLFF. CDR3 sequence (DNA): TGTGCCAGCAGCCCGAAAGGGGGAGGGGCAACTAATGAAAAACTGTTTTTT.